A single sample gave rise to the 23 T cell receptor beta chains below, sequenced in a study of cytomegalovirus exposure and HLA in healthy donors. The PCR made use of 60 Vbeta and 13 Jbeta primers. Sequencing used immunoSEQ multiplex PCR; TCRdb keeps in-frame clones, though not all of them. Here the sample spans 95,000 to 150,000 clones, approximately 70% being singletons. The source material was PBMCs. Every receptor here comes from a man aged 18 to 29 in good health and CMV-seronegative.

The CDR3, as DNA: TGTGCCACCAGCAGGACACCCACAAACACTGAAGCTTTCTTT. The encoded protein is CATSRTPTNTEAFF. The V and J genes are TRBV15 and TRBJ1-1; unclear D gene. Germline V gene data show CDR1 as LNHNV and CDR2 as YYDKDF (reference sequence). The CDR3 runs 14 residues. The V and J ends lost 3 bases and 2 bases respectively, with 10 bases between them.

The chain has TRBV5-1 and TRBJ2-1; 10 bases are a match to TRBD2. Germline V gene data show CDR1 as SGHRS and CDR2 as YFSETQ. J was trimmed by 4 bases and V by 1 base; bases with no gene match: 11. The CDR3 length is 18 residues. CDR3 sequence (DNA): TGCGCCAGCAGCTTGAGAGCGGGGGGGCGGGAAGCTTACAATGAGCAGTTCTTC. Translation gives CASSLRAGGREAYNEQFF.

The rearrangement links TRBV2 to TRBJ1-2; D is perhaps TRBD1 (5 bases). The V end was cut by 2 bases, the J end by 7 bases, with 14 bases between. Looked up from germline, CDR1 is SNHLY and CDR2 is FYNNEI. The CDR3 covers 14 residues. The CDR3 loop is CASSEFDNRRGYTF. In nucleotides, the CDR3 is TGTGCCAGCAGTGAATTTGACAACAGGCGTGGCTACACCTTC.

CDR3 nucleotides: TGTGCCAGCAGTCCCAGACAGGGGGGAAACACTGAAGCTTTCTTT. This gives the protein CASSPRQGGNTEAFF. This chain links TRBV27 with TRBJ1-1; 9 bases align to TRBD1. CDR3 length equals 15 residues. Germline values: CDR1 MNHEY, CDR2 SMNVEV (reference sequence). J gave up 2 bases and V 5 bases, and 6 bases lay outside the gene matches.

This clone has just one count. The chain joins TRBV6-5 to TRBJ2-7, with 10 bases aligning to TRBD2. The CDR3 is 15 amino acids. CDR1 is MNHEY, CDR2 SVGAGI, per germline. The J segment lost 0 bases and the V segment lost 6 bases, leaving 5 bases of the junction unmatched. Here the CDR3 DNA reads TGTGCCAGCAGCCGTAGCGGGAGGAACTCCTACGAGCAGTACTTC. Its translation: CASSRSGRNSYEQYF.

The J gene is TRBJ2-2, the V gene TRBV19, with TRBD2 matching 12 bases. The J segment lost 5 bases and the V segment lost 4 bases, leaving 2 bases of the junction unmatched. The germline V gene has CDR1 LNHDA and CDR2 SQIVND (reference sequence). This CDR3 is built from 15 residues. The chain's CDR3 is CASSKLAGGTGELFF. In nucleotides, the CDR3 is TGTGCCAGTAGTAAGCTAGCGGGAGGGACCGGGGAGCTGTTTTTT.

The CDR3 DNA sequence: TGCAGCGTTGTTGCCAGAAATGAAAAACTGTTTTTT. Protein product: CSVVARNEKLFF. The chain links TRBV29-1 to TRBJ1-4; no clear D gene. The CDR3 has 12 residues. Between the trimmed V and J ends, which lost 4 bases and 5 bases, there was a span of 8 bases. CDR1 is SQVTM, CDR2 ANQGSEA, per germline.

The chain links TRBV6-1 to TRBJ2-3; no firm D call. CDR1 and CDR2 from the germline V gene are MNHNS and SASEGT. This CDR3 contains 12 residues. Deletions cut 7 bases from V and 6 bases from J, with 11 bases between. The DNA for the CDR3 is TGTGCCAGCACGGCAGGAAGGGATACGCAGTATTTT. Translating gives CASTAGRDTQYF.

V usage is TRBV27 and J usage is TRBJ2-1; TRBD2 matches at 13 bases. Germline CDR1 is MNHEY and CDR2 is SMNVEV (reference sequence). The junction had 5 bases not matched to a gene; V was cut back by 8 bases and J by 7 bases. The CDR3 covers 14 residues. The CDR3, as DNA: TGTGCCAGCCGGACTAGCGGGGGCCAAAATGAGCAGTTCTTC. Its translation is CASRTSGGQNEQFF.

The chain recombines TRBV5-1 with TRBJ2-5, with D possibly being TRBD1 (6 bases). The J call may be mistaken, given a closer DNA end match to TRBJ2-7. The germline CDR1 and CDR2 sequences are SGHRS and YFSETQ. This CDR3 contains 15 residues. DNA for the CDR3: TGCGCCAGCTCCCCCGGGCCAGGGGCTTCCTACGAGCAGTACTTC. This translates into CASSPGPGASYEQYF.

This clone showed up just once. The genes are TRBV7-9 and TRBJ2-3; 9 positions match TRBD1. The CDR3 runs to 17 residues. V was clipped by 6 bases and J by 1 base; unmatched bases: 11. The V gene's germline CDR1 is SEHNR and CDR2 FQNEAQ (reference sequence). CDR3 protein: CASRGAFDRGGTDTQYF. DNA of the CDR3: TGTGCCAGCAGGGGTGCCTTCGACAGGGGGGGCACAGATACGCAGTATTTT. Looking up the rest from reference TRBV7-9 and TRBJ2-3 gives the full variable domain: DTGVSQNPRHKITKRGQNVTFRCDPISEHNRLYWYRQTLGQGPEFLTYFQNEAQLEKSRLLSDRFSAERPKGSFSTLEIQRTEQGDSAMYLCASRGAFDRGGTDTQYFGPGTRLTVL.

This chain links TRBV5-6 with TRBJ2-1; possibly TRBD2 for D (6 bases). V dropped 0 bases and J dropped 3 bases, with 13 bases sitting between them. The germline V gene has CDR1 SGHDT and CDR2 YYEEEE. CDR3 size: 16 residues. CDR3 region: CASSLAGLSIYNEQFF. CDR3 nucleotide sequence: TGTGCCAGCAGCTTGGCAGGACTAAGCATCTACAATGAGCAGTTCTTC.

The chain employs TRBV7-3 and TRBJ2-2; D possibly corresponds to TRBD1 (6 bases). Trimming removed 4 bases at V and 0 bases at J, with 9 bases between. There are 15 residues in the CDR3. Germline CDR1 is SGHTA and CDR2 is FQGTGA. The CDR3 sequence is CASSWRTANTGELFF. CDR3 coding DNA: TGTGCCAGCAGCTGGAGGACAGCGAACACCGGGGAGCTGTTTTTT.

This clone was observed a single time. This chain links TRBV27 with TRBJ2-1; 7 positions match TRBD2. V was pared by 7 bases and J by 9 bases, with 12 bases of the junction left unmatched. Germline V gene sequence: CDR1 MNHEY, CDR2 SMNVEV (reference sequence). The CDR3 has 14 amino acids. The CDR3 region is CASMGRAARLEQFF. In DNA form, the CDR3 reads TGTGCCAGCATGGGGAGGGCCGCCAGGCTTGAGCAGTTCTTC.

CDR3 in amino acids: CASSTWVGAEQYF. Written as DNA, the CDR3 is TGTGCCAGCAGTACCTGGGTAGGGGCCGAGCAGTACTTC. The gene calls are TRBV7-8 and TRBJ2-7; TRBD1 might be the D (5 bases). CDR1 is SGHVS, CDR2 FQNEAQ, per germline. V shed 6 bases and J shed 6 bases, with 15 bases lying between them. The CDR3 spans 13 residues. The complete variable domain, with remaining parts taken from reference TRBV7-8 and TRBJ2-7, reads GAGVSQSPRYKVAKRGQDVALRCDPISGHVSLFWYQQALGQGPEFLTYFQNEAQLDKSGLPSDRFFAERPEGSVSTLKIQRTQQEDSAVYLCASSTWVGAEQYFGPGTRLTVT.

V gene TRBV6-5 combines with J gene TRBJ1-2; no reliable D call. From germline, CDR1 is MNHEY and CDR2 SVGAGI. The CDR3 consists of 12 residues. V gave up 6 bases and J gave up 5 bases, with 10 bases separating them. The CDR3 protein is CASRSPLYGYTF. Here the CDR3 DNA reads TGTGCCAGCAGGTCCCCTTTATATGGCTACACCTTC.

V is TRBV2 and J is TRBJ1-6; 7 positions match TRBD1. The length of the CDR3 is 14 residues. V dropped 0 bases and J dropped 9; count of bases not matched to a gene: 2. The germline gives CDR1 SNHLY, CDR2 FYNNEI. CDR3 bases: TGTGCCAGCAGTGAAGCTGGGACAGCTTCACCCCTCCACTTT. Translating gives CASSEAGTASPLHF.

The gene calls are TRBV11-3 and TRBJ2-3, with 10 positions matching TRBD1. The CDR3 sequence is 15 residues long. V shed 5 bases, J shed 5 bases, and the junction held 7 bases outside the gene matches. CDR1 and CDR2 from the germline V gene are SGHNT and YENEEA. Written as DNA, the CDR3 is TGTGCCAGCAGCGCAGCCGGGACAGGGGAAGATACGCAGTATTTT. Encoded protein: CASSAAGTGEDTQYF.

The chain has TRBV15 and TRBJ2-7, with TRBD1 identical over 9 bases. CDR1 LNHNV and CDR2 YYDKDF come from the germline V gene (reference sequence). V gave up 3 bases and J gave up 4 bases; unmatched junction bases: 10. The CDR3 has 16 amino acids. The CDR3 sequence: CATSRKPGQGVYEQYF. The CDR3 coding sequence is TGTGCCACCAGCAGGAAACCGGGACAGGGCGTGTACGAGCAGTACTTC.

The rearrangement links TRBV29-1 to TRBJ1-2, with a tentative D call TRBD1 (5 bases). Germline-derived CDR1 and CDR2 are SQVTM and ANQGSEA. The V gene lost 5 bases and the J gene lost 6 bases, with 16 bases spanning the gap. The CDR3 is 13 amino acids. The CDR3 is CSVPKEGDHGYTF. The CDR3, as DNA: TGCAGCGTTCCAAAGGAAGGGGATCATGGCTACACCTTC.

This rearrangement joins TRBV27 to TRBJ2-7; 10 positions agree with TRBD1. With 6 bases clipped from V and 4 bases from J, the junction kept 6 bases outside the gene matches. This CDR3 contains 14 residues. Germline loops: CDR1 MNHEY, CDR2 SMNVEV (reference sequence). CDR3 sequence: CASRFTGQGYEQYF. In nucleotides, the CDR3 is TGTGCCAGCAGATTTACGGGACAGGGGTACGAGCAGTACTTC.

V usage is TRBV5-6 and J usage is TRBJ2-7; 9 bases line up with TRBD1. This CDR3 is built from 15 residues. The ends lost 0 bases at V and 2 bases at J; junction bases unmatched: 3. Germline V gene lookup returns CDR1 SGHDT and CDR2 YYEEEE. The chain's CDR3 is CASSLVGTGTYEQYF. The CDR3 bases are TGTGCCAGCAGCTTGGTAGGGACAGGGACCTACGAGCAGTACTTC.

The J gene is TRBJ2-7, the V gene TRBV4-1, with D maybe TRBD2 (5 bases). Per the germline V gene, CDR1 is MGHRA and CDR2 is YSYEKL. V was shortened by 1 base and J by 4 bases, with 17 bases between the two germline ends. This CDR3 comprises 16 residues. In nucleotides, the CDR3 is TGCGCCAGCAGCCAAGTTCCCGGCGGAGGAGGATACGAGCAGTACTTC. Amino acids: CASSQVPGGGGYEQYF.